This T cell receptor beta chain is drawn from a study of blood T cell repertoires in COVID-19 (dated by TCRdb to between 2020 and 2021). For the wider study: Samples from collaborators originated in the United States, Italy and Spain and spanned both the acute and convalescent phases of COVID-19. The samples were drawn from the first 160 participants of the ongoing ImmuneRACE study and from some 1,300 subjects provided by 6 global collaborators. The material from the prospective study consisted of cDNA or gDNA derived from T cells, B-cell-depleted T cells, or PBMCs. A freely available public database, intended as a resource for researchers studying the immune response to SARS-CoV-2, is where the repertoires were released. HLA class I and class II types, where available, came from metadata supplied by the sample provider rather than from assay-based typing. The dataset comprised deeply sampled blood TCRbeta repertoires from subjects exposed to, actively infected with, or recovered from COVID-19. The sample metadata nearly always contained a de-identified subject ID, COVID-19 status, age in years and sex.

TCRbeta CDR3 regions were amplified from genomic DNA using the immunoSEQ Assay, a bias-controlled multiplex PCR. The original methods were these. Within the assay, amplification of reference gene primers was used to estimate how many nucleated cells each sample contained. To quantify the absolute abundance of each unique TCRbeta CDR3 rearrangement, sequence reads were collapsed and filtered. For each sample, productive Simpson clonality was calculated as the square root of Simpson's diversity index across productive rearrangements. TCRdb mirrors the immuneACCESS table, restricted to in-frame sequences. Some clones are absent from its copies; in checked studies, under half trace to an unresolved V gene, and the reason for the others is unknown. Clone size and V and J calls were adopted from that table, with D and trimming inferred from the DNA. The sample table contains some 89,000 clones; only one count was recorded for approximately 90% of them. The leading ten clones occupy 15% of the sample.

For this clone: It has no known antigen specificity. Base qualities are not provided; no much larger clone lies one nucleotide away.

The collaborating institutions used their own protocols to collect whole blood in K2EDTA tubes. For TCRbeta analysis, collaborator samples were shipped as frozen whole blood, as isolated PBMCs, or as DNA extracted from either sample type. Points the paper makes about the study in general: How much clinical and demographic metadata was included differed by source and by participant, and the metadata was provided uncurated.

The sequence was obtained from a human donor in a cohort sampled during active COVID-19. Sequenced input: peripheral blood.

The CDR3 reads CASSYSTAAGWTEAFF. The nucleotides are TGTGCCAGCAGTTACTCTACAGCCGCGGGATGGACTGAAGCTTTCTTT. This receptor chain uses TRBV6-5 and TRBJ1-1, with no confident D gene call. CDR1 and CDR2 were assigned from the germline V gene as MNHEY and SVGAGI. Trimming costs V 0 bases and J 5 bases, and their ends lie 16 bases apart. From its cysteine to its phenylalanine, the CDR3 spans 16 amino acids. Just the 48-base CDR3 DNA is kept, in frame starting at base 1.